A selection of T cell receptor beta chains follows, all from one sample in a study of early T cells in non-severe SARS-CoV-2 infection. TCRdb re-called the 5' RACE reads with MiXCR, one entry per CDR3 protein. The sample shows about 60,000 distinct CDR3 sequences, 8% to 10% of them seen only once. Source material: whole blood. The receptors were gathered from an adult who was a healthcare worker with PCR-confirmed SARS-CoV-2 infection or an uninfected control (not recorded which). The CDR3 runs from the conserved cysteine through the conserved F or W. D genes are given only for firm matches. Rows give clone size only sometimes, using once, few, many, or a class for an expanded clone.

size,V,J,D,DNA,CDR3
.,TRBV6-5,TRBJ1-1,.,TGTGCCAGCAGTCGGGCCGGGACACCCGCTGAAGCTTTCTTT,CASSRAGTPAEAFF
many,TRBV20-1,TRBJ1-2,.,TGCAGTGCTAGAGATCCAGGGCCTATCGGCTACACCTTC,CSARDPGPIGYTF
few,TRBV19,TRBJ1-5,TRBD1,TGTGCCAGTACCCCGACAGGGCCCAATCAGCCCCAGCATTTT,CASTPTGPNQPQHF
many,TRBV6-2/TRBV6-3,TRBJ2-3,TRBD1,TGTGCCAGCTCGGACAGGGGGCGAGATACGCAGTATTTT,CASSDRGRDTQYF
.,TRBV12-3/TRBV12-4,TRBJ1-1,.,TGTGCCAGCAGTTTTTCAGGGAACACTGAAGCTTTCTTT,CASSFSGNTEAFF
few,TRBV2,TRBJ1-5,.,TGTGCCAGCAGGCCGGGACTGGACAATCAGCCCCAGCATTTT,CASRPGLDNQPQHF
many,TRBV7-8,TRBJ2-3,TRBD2,TGTGCCAGCAGCCCTAGCGGGGGACCAGGCACAGATACGCAGTATTTT,CASSPSGGPGTDTQYF
many,TRBV20-1,TRBJ2-5,TRBD2,TGCAGTGCTATTCTAATAGCGGGGAAAGAGACCCAGTACTTC,CSAILIAGKETQYF
.,TRBV14,TRBJ2-1,.,TGTGCCAGCAGCCGTTCACTGAGGCTCTACAATGAGCAGTTCTTC,CASSRSLRLYNEQFF
many,TRBV4-2,TRBJ2-1,.,TGTGCCAGCAGCCAAGACCCGGGGATGAGCTCCTACAATGAGCAGTTCTTC,CASSQDPGMSSYNEQFF
few,TRBV7-9,TRBJ1-1,.,TGTGCCAGCAGCTTACTGGGAGTGAACACTGAAGCTTTCTTT,CASSLLGVNTEAFF
few,TRBV6-4,TRBJ2-1,.,TGTGCCAGCAGGACCCTCGGGGATTCCTACAATGAGCAGTTCTTC,CASRTLGDSYNEQFF
.,TRBV30,TRBJ1-1,.,TGTGCCTGGAGTGTAAACAGCTTAGACACTGAAGCTTTCTTT,CAWSVNSLDTEAFF
.,TRBV29-1,TRBJ1-1,.,TGCAGCGTAGCAGACACTGAAGCTTTCTTT,CSVADTEAFF
.,TRBV12-3/TRBV12-4,TRBJ1-4,TRBD1,TGTGCCAGCAGCCACGGACAGGGGATCTCGGCTAATGAAAAACTGTTTTTT,CASSHGQGISANEKLFF
few,TRBV20-1,TRBJ2-2,TRBD2,TGCAGTGCTAGGGCGAGCGGGAGCAAACACACCGGGGAGCTGTTTTTT,CSARASGSKHTGELFF
few,TRBV12-3/TRBV12-4,TRBJ1-2,TRBD1,TGTGCCAGCAGACGCAGCCAACAGGGGAACTATGGCTACACCTTC,CASRRSQQGNYGYTF
many,TRBV7-8,TRBJ2-5,.,TGTGCCAGCAGCTTAGCCACCGGGACGCGGCAAGAGACCCAGTACTTC,CASSLATGTRQETQYF
.,TRBV30,TRBJ2-2,.,TGTGCCTGGAAAGGACGGATCCACACCGGGGAGCTGTTTTTT,CAWKGRIHTGELFF
.,TRBV4-1,TRBJ2-5,TRBD2,TGCGCCAGCAGCCAAGAAGGAGTTTCGAGACTAGCGGGGCCCTCGGGAGAGACCCAGTACTTC,CASSQEGVSRLAGPSGETQYF
many,TRBV2,TRBJ1-5,.,TGTGCCAGCAGTGGAGACAGTAAAAATCAGCCCCAGCATTTT,CASSGDSKNQPQHF
.,TRBV29-1,TRBJ1-1,TRBD1,TGCAGCGTCCTTACGCAGGGGGCGAACACTGAAGCTTTCTTT,CSVLTQGANTEAFF
few,TRBV3-1,TRBJ2-2,.,TGTGCCAGCAGCCAAACCGGGGAGCTGTTTTTT,CASSQTGELFF
.,TRBV2,TRBJ2-3,.,TGTGCCAGCAGTGAATTGGAGGGGCTTAGCACAGATACGCAGTATTTT,CASSELEGLSTDTQYF
.,TRBV7-6,TRBJ2-7,.,TGTGCCAGCAGCTTAGCAATCTACGGAGAGAGCTCCTACGAGCAGTACTTC,CASSLAIYGESSYEQYF
few,TRBV5-1,TRBJ1-4,.,TGCGCCAGCAGCTTGGTCGGGGCGAGGACTAATGAAAAACTGTTTTTT,CASSLVGARTNEKLFF
.,TRBV29-1,TRBJ2-5,TRBD1,TGCAGCGTTGGGTATCGAGGGGGCCCCAACCAAGAGACCCAGTACTTC,CSVGYRGGPNQETQYF
.,TRBV7-3,TRBJ2-3,TRBD2,TGTGCCAGCAGTGGTAGCGGGGGGCGCACAGATACGCAGTATTTT,CASSGSGGRTDTQYF
many,TRBV3-1,TRBJ2-5,.,TGTGCCAGCAGCCAAGACCCACAAGAGACCCAGTACTTC,CASSQDPQETQYF
many,TRBV6-6,TRBJ1-6,.,TGTGCCAGCAGTAACTCGCCGGGAGGGTTAAGCTCACCCCTCCACTTT,CASSNSPGGLSSPLHF
.,TRBV5-4,TRBJ1-2,TRBD1,TGTGCCAGCAGCCCTACAGGGGTGCCTATCTATGGCTACACCTTC,CASSPTGVPIYGYTF